This passage covers 8 T cell receptor beta chains from one sample sequenced in a study of blood T cell repertoires in COVID-19. Repertoires were generated with immunoSEQ multiplex PCR, while TCRdb's copy carries only in-frame clones and drops some. The table has fewer than 90,000 clones, around 96% seen once; the top ten hold about 4.1%. Sequences were obtained from peripheral blood. The source of these receptors is a human donor with active COVID-19. The donor label of this sample is uncertain.

The rearrangement uses TRBV6-5 and TRBJ2-7; a possible D gene is TRBD2 (6 bases). The CDR3 covers 13 residues. The V gene's germline CDR1 is MNHEY and CDR2 SVGAGI. The V end was cut by 8 bases, the J end by 3 bases, with 14 bases between. DNA for the CDR3: TGTGCCAGCTTCGGGGGAATCGGCTACGAGCAGTACTTC. Protein sequence: CASFGGIGYEQYF.

The V gene is TRBV5-6, the J gene TRBJ1-2, with 9 positions matching TRBD1. The germline V gene has CDR1 SGHDT and CDR2 YYEEEE. There are 13 residues in the CDR3. The trim removed 3 bases at V and 4 bases at J, leaving 1 base unmatched. The CDR3 DNA is TGTGCCAGCAGCTCGGACAGGGGCTATGGCTACACCTTC. Amino acid sequence: CASSSDRGYGYTF.

The V call is TRBV28, the J call TRBJ2-4, with TRBD2 matching 8 bases. V shed 8 bases, J shed 4 bases, and the junction held 13 bases outside the gene matches. This CDR3 region has 16 residues. The germline V gene has CDR1 MDHEN and CDR2 SYDVKM. The CDR3 spells CASRENTGTSKNIQYF. As DNA, the CDR3 is TGTGCCAGCCGGGAAAACACGGGGACTAGTAAAAACATTCAGTACTTC.

The chain is built from TRBV6-5 and TRBJ2-2; 7 bases align to TRBD1. Germline V gene data show CDR1 as MNHEY and CDR2 as SVGAGI. J lost 7 bases, V lost 7 bases, and 6 bases had no gene match. CDR3 length: 13 residues. The CDR3 DNA follows: TGTGCCAGCACCAGGACAGGCCTCGGGGAGCTGTTTTTT. The encoded protein is CASTRTGLGELFF.

This chain connects TRBV12-5 to TRBJ2-7, with TRBD1 identical over 9 bases. CDR3 size: 17 residues. CDR1 is LGHNT and CDR2 is FRNRAP in the germline V gene. V lost 0 bases to trimming and J lost 1 base; unmatched junction nucleotides: 7. The DNA for the CDR3 is TGTGCTAGTGGTTTGGTACGTTCCGGGACAGGGTCCTACGAGCAGTACTTC. Its protein is CASGLVRSGTGSYEQYF.

This chain links TRBV7-7 with TRBJ2-5, with 10 bases aligning to TRBD2. This CDR3 is built from 16 residues. V lost 0 bases to trimming and J lost 3 bases; unmatched junction nucleotides: 4. The germline CDR1 and CDR2 sequences are SSHAT and FNYEAQ (reference sequence). CDR3 region: CASSLARLAGEETQYF. Here the CDR3 DNA reads TGTGCCAGCAGCTTAGCGCGGCTAGCGGGGGAAGAGACCCAGTACTTC. The full variable domain, completed using reference TRBV7-7 and TRBJ2-5, is GAGVSQSPRYKVTKRGQDVTLRCDPISSHATLYWYQQALGQGPEFLTYFNYEAQPDKSGLPSDRFSAERPEGSISTLTIQRTEQRDSAMYRCASSLARLAGEETQYFGPGTRLLVL.

V and J are TRBV3-1 (or the pseudogene TRBV3-2) and TRBJ1-3; D gene uncertain. Germline V gene sequence: CDR1 LGHDT, CDR2 YNNKEL (reference sequence). Trimming left V 1 base short and J 0 bases short, with 10 bases between. CDR3 length: 16 residues. The CDR3 DNA is TGTGCCAGCAGCCAAGTGAGCCCCGTCTCTGGAAACACCATATATTTT. This translates into CASSQVSPVSGNTIYF.

The chain is built from TRBV10-3 and TRBJ2-7; TRBD2 aligns across 8 bases. Trimming at V came to 2 bases and at J to 3 bases, leaving 6 bases not matched to a gene. This CDR3 has 15 amino acids. Germline V gives CDR1 ENHRY, CDR2 SYGVKD. The CDR3 region has the DNA TGTGCCATCAGTGAGGTCGGTAGCGGGATCTACGAGCAGTACTTC. As protein: CAISEVGSGIYEQYF.